This TCR beta chain derives from a study of blood T cell repertoires in COVID-19. The CDR3 is made up of 18 amino acids. Germline trimming cut 5 bases from V and 0 bases from J; bases unmatched to any gene: 11. Germline V gene lookup returns CDR1 PRHDT and CDR2 FYEKMQ (reference sequence). As processed by the authors: Estimation of nucleated cell counts was performed using reference gene primer amplification. Sequencing used immunoSEQ multiplex PCR; TCRdb keeps in-frame clones, though not all of them. That table supplies the V and J calls and clone size; D and trimming were determined from the DNA. The data hold about 150,000 clones, with around 85% observed a single time.

This TCR derives from a man between 65 and 79 years old with acute or convalescent COVID-19. The sequenced sample was peripheral blood. The gene calls are TRBV13 and TRBJ2-1, with 9 bases aligning to TRBD2. In DNA, the CDR3 is TGTGCCAGCAGCCTACCGAGCGGGGGGATCCGCTCCTACAATGAGCAGTTCTTC. This sequence encodes CASSLPSGGIRSYNEQFF.